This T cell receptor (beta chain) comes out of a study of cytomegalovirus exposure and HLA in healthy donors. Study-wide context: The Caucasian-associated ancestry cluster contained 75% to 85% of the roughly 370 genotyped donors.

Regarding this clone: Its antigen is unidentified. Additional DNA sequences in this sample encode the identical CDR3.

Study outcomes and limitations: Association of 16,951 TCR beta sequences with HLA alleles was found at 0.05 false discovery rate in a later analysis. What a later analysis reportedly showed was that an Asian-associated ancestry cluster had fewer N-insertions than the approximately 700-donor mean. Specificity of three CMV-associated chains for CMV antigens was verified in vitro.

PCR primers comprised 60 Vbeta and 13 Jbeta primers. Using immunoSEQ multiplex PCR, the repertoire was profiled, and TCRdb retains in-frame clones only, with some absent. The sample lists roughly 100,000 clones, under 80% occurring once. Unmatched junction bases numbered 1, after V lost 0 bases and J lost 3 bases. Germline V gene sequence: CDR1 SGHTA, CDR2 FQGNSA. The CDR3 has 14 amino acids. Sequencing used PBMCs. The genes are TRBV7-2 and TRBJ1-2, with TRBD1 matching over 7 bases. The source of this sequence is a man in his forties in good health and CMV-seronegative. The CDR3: CASSLAGTDYGYTF. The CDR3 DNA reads TGTGCCAGCAGCTTAGCCGGGACAGACTATGGCTACACCTTC.